Below, 30 T cell receptor beta chains from the same sample are listed, as sequenced in a study of OX40 agonist ivuxolimab in advanced cancers. The library was generated by the immunoSEQ multiplex PCR assay. In its TCRdb copy, this immuneACCESS table keeps in-frame sequences only and misses some clones. Where compared with another copy, unresolved V genes explain less than half of these, and the others have no known cause. Within this sample are 82,000 or so clones, with around 90% of them counted one time only. The ten largest clones add up to more than 0.95% of the sample. Sequencing was performed on CD4+ or CD8+ T cells sorted from blood, taken in a trial of the OX40 agonist ivuxolimab. The receptors were sampled from an adult with an advanced solid tumor such as melanoma, head and neck, liver or kidney cancer.

The CDR3 region has the DNA TGTGCCAGCAGGAGACAGGATAATTCACCCCTCCACTTT. Protein: CASRRQDNSPLHF. The V gene is TRBV6-5, the J gene TRBJ1-6; D perhaps matches TRBD1 (6 bases). Germline CDR1 reads MNHEY; CDR2 reads SVGAGI. The CDR3 runs 13 residues. The V and J ends lost 6 bases and 5 bases respectively, with 8 bases between them.

The genes are TRBV2 and TRBJ1-4; 7 bases are shared with TRBD1. The V gene end was trimmed by 6 bases and the J gene end by 7 bases; junction bases not matched to a gene: 8. The CDR3 totals 14 residues. The germline gives CDR1 SNHLY, CDR2 FYNNEI. CDR3 DNA sequence: TGTGCCAGCAGAGCCAGGGGGGGAAGTGAAAAACTGTTTTTT. The encoded protein is CASRARGGSEKLFF.

The chain is built from TRBV29-1 and TRBJ1-1; D unresolved. This CDR3 spans 12 amino acids. The germline CDR1 and CDR2 sequences are SQVTM and ANQGSEA. V was clipped by 3 bases and J by 6 bases, with 11 bases between them. DNA for the CDR3: TGCAGCGTTGATAGGGAGAGCTCTGAAGCTTTCTTT. This encodes CSVDRESSEAFF.

The chain links TRBV6-5 to TRBJ2-7; D unclear. With 0 bases removed from V and 6 bases from J, the gap between germline ends came to 12 bases. From germline, CDR1 is MNHEY and CDR2 SVGAGI. The CDR3 sequence is 14 residues long. The CDR3 DNA is TGTGCCAGCAGTTACTCGACAAGTAAAGCCGAGCAGTACTTC. This codes for CASSYSTSKAEQYF.

The rearrangement uses TRBV5-1 and TRBJ2-3; D is perhaps TRBD2 (6 bases). Trimming took 0 bases from V and 0 from J, leaving 14 bases between them. CDR1 is SGHRS and CDR2 is YFSETQ in the germline V gene. The CDR3 sequence is 17 residues long. The CDR3 DNA reads TGCGCCAGCAGCTTGGGATTTGGCGGGGCAAGCACAGATACGCAGTATTTT. Amino acids: CASSLGFGGASTDTQYF.

The chain combines TRBV7-9 with TRBJ1-1, with a tentative D call TRBD1 (6 bases). The germline V and J ends were trimmed by 5 bases and 2 bases, with 15 bases remaining between them. The CDR3 is 15 residues long. CDR1 is SEHNR, CDR2 FQNEAQ, per germline (reference sequence). The CDR3 DNA sequence: TGTGCCAGCAGCCTTAGCGGGACAAGTAACACTGAAGCTTTCTTT. Amino acid sequence: CASSLSGTSNTEAFF.

The J gene is TRBJ2-5, the V gene TRBV5-4, with D perhaps TRBD2 (5 bases). The length of the CDR3 is 14 residues. Trimming shortened V by 2 bases and J by 5 bases, and 13 bases separated the two germline ends. CDR1 is SGHNT and CDR2 is YYREEE in the germline V gene (reference sequence). The CDR3 DNA reads TGTGCCAGCAGCTTCACCGACCGAGGGGAGACCCAGTACTTC. Its protein product is CASSFTDRGETQYF.

The rearrangement joins TRBV28 to TRBJ2-5, with a possible D match to TRBD1 (6 bases). Trimming took off 4 bases at V and 5 bases at J, with 20 bases between the two ends. The CDR3 length is 16 residues. Germline lookup yields CDR1 MDHEN and CDR2 SYDVKM. The CDR3 bases are TGTGCCAGCAGTTCCACCGGGTACAGGGTGCGGGAGACCCAGTACTTC. The encoded protein is CASSSTGYRVRETQYF.

This rearrangement joins TRBV6-1 to TRBJ2-2; 7 nucleotides align to TRBD1. The CDR3 length is 15 residues. V gave up 9 bases and J gave up 2 bases; unmatched junction bases: 9. Germline CDR1 reads MNHNS; CDR2 reads SASEGT. The CDR3 bases are TGTGCCAGTTACCAAGGACAGGTCAACACCGGGGAGCTGTTTTTT. Amino acids: CASYQGQVNTGELFF.

V is TRBV19 and J is TRBJ1-1; tentatively, D is TRBD1 (5 bases). CDR1 and CDR2 from the germline V gene are LNHDA and SQIVND (reference sequence). The CDR3 length is 14 residues. V lost 5 bases to trimming and J lost 4 bases, with 14 bases between them. The DNA for the CDR3 is TGTGCCAGTAGTCTCCACGCGGGGGGCACTGAAGCTTTCTTT. Translating it yields CASSLHAGGTEAFF.

The chain employs TRBV2 and TRBJ1-2; D is ambiguous. Germline assignment: CDR1 SNHLY and CDR2 FYNNEI. The CDR3 runs 18 residues. V was trimmed by 4 bases and J by 0 bases, leaving 21 bases between them. As DNA, the CDR3 is TGTGCCAGCAGTGTGAGACTCAGAAATCAAATAACTAACTATGGCTACACCTTC. Translated, it gives CASSVRLRNQITNYGYTF.

This clone was found once. CDR3 nucleotides: TGTGCCAGCAGTTTGGGAATACAGGGGGCGAATTCTTATGGCTACACCTTC. It translates to CASSLGIQGANSYGYTF. This sequence joins TRBV28 and TRBJ1-2; 9 bases line up with TRBD1. CDR1 and CDR2 (germline): MDHEN, SYDVKM. The V and J ends lost 3 bases and 5 bases, in that order; junction bases with no gene match: 13. There are 17 residues in the CDR3.

This chain joins TRBV28 and TRBJ2-3; D gene unclear. Germline CDR1 reads MDHEN; CDR2 reads SYDVKM. This CDR3 is built from 12 residues. Trimming took off 7 bases at V and 5 bases at J, with 10 bases between the two ends. This CDR3 is CASTDFLDTQYF. For the CDR3, the DNA is TGTGCCAGCACCGACTTCTTAGATACGCAGTATTTT.

The V gene is TRBV2, the J gene TRBJ2-1; TRBD2 matches at 11 bases. This CDR3 has 16 amino acids. Germline loops: CDR1 SNHLY, CDR2 FYNNEI. J gave up 9 bases and V 10 bases, and 17 bases lay outside the gene matches. The CDR3 nucleotides are TGTGCCACCCGACGAACCGGGACTAGCGGACAAGCTGAGCAGTTCTTC. Translation gives CATRRTGTSGQAEQFF.

The chain combines TRBV28 with TRBJ2-7; possibly TRBD2 for D (5 bases). V lost 2 bases and J lost 6, with 8 bases in between. This CDR3 has 12 amino acids. Germline assignment: CDR1 MDHEN and CDR2 SYDVKM. This CDR3 reads CASSLAAGEQYF. The CDR3 bases are TGTGCCAGCAGTTTAGCGGCGGGCGAGCAGTACTTC. Looking up the rest from reference TRBV28 and TRBJ2-7 gives the full variable domain: DVKVTQSSRYLVKRTGEKVFLECVQDMDHENMFWYRQDPGLGLRLIYFSYDVKMKEKGDIPEGYSVSREKKERFSLILESASTNQTSMYLCASSLAAGEQYFGPGTRLTVT.

V is TRBV11-3 and J is TRBJ1-1, with a tentative D call TRBD1 (6 bases). V dropped 5 bases and J dropped 1 base, with 8 bases sitting between them. Per the germline V gene, CDR1 is SGHNT and CDR2 is YENEEA. The CDR3 length is 13 residues. CDR3 sequence: CASSTRGNTEAFF. Here the CDR3 DNA reads TGTGCCAGCAGCACCAGGGGGAACACTGAAGCTTTCTTT.

This chain uses TRBV5-1 with TRBJ2-5; TRBD2 matches at 7 bases. CDR3 length equals 19 residues. The V gene end was trimmed by 0 bases and the J gene end by 9 bases; junction bases not matched to a gene: 23. Germline V CDR1 and CDR2: SGHRS, YFSETQ. The CDR3 sequence: CASSLVSGGGGLSDRAQYF. The CDR3 coding sequence is TGCGCCAGCAGCTTGGTATCGGGCGGCGGGGGTCTGTCCGACCGGGCCCAGTACTTC. The full variable domain, completed using reference TRBV5-1 and TRBJ2-5, is KAGVTQTPRYLIKTRGQQVTLSCSPISGHRSVSWYQQTPGQGLQFLFEYFSETQRNKGNFPGRFSGRQFSNSRSEMNVSTLELGDSALYLCASSLVSGGGGLSDRAQYFGPGTRLLVL.

This sequence joins TRBV30 and TRBJ2-1; D might be TRBD1 (5 bases). The CDR3 has 14 amino acids. V was trimmed by 1 base and J by 6 bases, leaving 13 bases between them. The germline V gene encodes CDR1 GTSNPN and CDR2 SVGIG (reference sequence). The CDR3 loop reads CAWSGQGNRNEQFF. In DNA, the CDR3 is TGTGCCTGGAGTGGTCAGGGTAATCGCAATGAGCAGTTCTTC.

The rearrangement uses TRBV18 and TRBJ2-7; 7 bases map to TRBD1. The J segment lost 5 bases and the V segment lost 2 bases, leaving 3 bases of the junction unmatched. The CDR3 covers 13 residues. The V gene's germline CDR1 is KGHSH and CDR2 LQKENI. Here the CDR3 reads CASSPMDRHEQYF. The CDR3 DNA sequence: TGTGCCAGCTCACCAATGGACAGGCACGAGCAGTACTTC.

The chain recombines TRBV5-1 with TRBJ2-7, with TRBD1 matching 11 bases. The CDR3 is 15 residues long. Germline trimming cut 4 bases from V and 3 bases from J; bases unmatched to any gene: 6. Germline values: CDR1 SGHRS, CDR2 YFSETQ. In DNA form, the CDR3 reads TGCGCCAGCAGCCCACAGGGACAGGGGGTCTACGAGCAGTACTTC. Translating gives CASSPQGQGVYEQYF.

The chain has TRBV7-9 and TRBJ2-1; TRBD2 might be the D (6 bases). Trimming shortened V by 5 bases and J by 7 bases, and 21 bases separated the two germline ends. Germline values: CDR1 SEHNR, CDR2 FQNEAQ (reference sequence). The CDR3 is 16 amino acids. The CDR3 nucleotides read TGTGCCAGCAGCCCCATAGCTAGCGAGTCCGGGAATGAGCAGTTCTTC. This sequence encodes CASSPIASESGNEQFF.

This clone was seen a handful of times. CDR3 loop: CATLPRATGRAFF. CDR3 in DNA: TGTGCCACTCTCCCCCGGGCAACAGGGAGGGCTTTCTTT. The V and J genes are TRBV19 and TRBJ1-1, with D maybe TRBD1 (6 bases). The germline V gene has CDR1 LNHDA and CDR2 SQIVND (reference sequence). This CDR3 region has 13 residues. Trimming removed 10 bases at V and 11 bases at J, with 23 bases between.

The chain is built from TRBV18 and TRBJ2-7, with D hard to call. V lost 0 bases to trimming and J lost 2 bases, with 8 bases between them. There are 14 residues in the CDR3. Germline loops: CDR1 KGHSH, CDR2 LQKENI. For the CDR3, the DNA is TGTGCCAGCTCACCACCGTTAACAGCCTACGAGCAGTACTTC. This encodes CASSPPLTAYEQYF.

This chain uses TRBV19 with TRBJ2-3; 8 nucleotides match TRBD2. Per the germline V gene, CDR1 is LNHDA and CDR2 is SQIVND (reference sequence). V lost 6 bases to trimming and J lost 4 bases; unmatched junction nucleotides: 12. This CDR3 is built from 16 residues. The CDR3 reads CASRGAPGTSPDTQYF. The DNA for the CDR3 is TGTGCCAGTAGAGGTGCTCCCGGGACTAGTCCAGATACGCAGTATTTT.

CDR3 DNA: TGTGCCAGCAGCTTACGGGGTCTCGAGCAGTACTTC. It yields the protein CASSLRGLEQYF. The gene calls are TRBV7-2 and TRBJ2-5; TRBD2 might be the D (5 bases). The J call is doubtful: the DNA matches TRBJ2-7 better. The CDR3 is 12 residues long. Germline CDR1 is SGHTA and CDR2 is FQGNSA.

The V and J genes are TRBV5-1 and TRBJ2-2; 14 bases agree with TRBD2. CDR3 size: 15 residues. Germline trimming cut 6 bases from V and 7 bases from J; bases unmatched to any gene: 5. The germline CDR1 and CDR2 sequences are SGHRS and YFSETQ. CDR3 DNA: TGCGCCAGCACGGGACTAGCGGGAGTGGTCGGGGAGCTGTTTTTT. Amino acid sequence: CASTGLAGVVGELFF. Full variable domain (remainder filled in from reference TRBV5-1 and TRBJ2-2): KAGVTQTPRYLIKTRGQQVTLSCSPISGHRSVSWYQQTPGQGLQFLFEYFSETQRNKGNFPGRFSGRQFSNSRSEMNVSTLELGDSALYLCASTGLAGVVGELFFGEGSRLTVL.

The J gene is TRBJ2-7, the V gene TRBV6-6; D is unclear. The CDR3 runs 11 residues. V was clipped by 5 bases and J by 2 bases, with 4 bases between them. Germline CDR1 MNHNY, CDR2 SVGAGI (reference sequence). CDR3 sequence (DNA): TGTGCCAGCAGTCAAGCCTACGAGCAGTACTTC. This translates into CASSQAYEQYF.

The J gene is TRBJ1-3, the V gene TRBV7-2; D gene uncertain. The CDR3 contains 15 residues. Trimming removed 5 bases at V and 2 bases at J, with 13 bases between. Germline CDR1 reads SGHTA; CDR2 reads FQGNSA. The CDR3 DNA follows: TGTGCCAGCAGCCACGGCGGGGTAGCTGGAAACACCATATATTTT. The encoded protein is CASSHGGVAGNTIYF.

This chain links TRBV6-1 with TRBJ2-5; 7 bases match TRBD1. Germline CDR1 is MNHNS and CDR2 is SASEGT. The CDR3 length is 14 residues. Germline trimming cut 3 bases from V and 10 bases from J; bases unmatched to any gene: 11. This CDR3 reads CASSDSRQGVGQYF. The CDR3 bases are TGTGCCAGCAGTGACAGTCGGCAGGGGGTGGGCCAGTACTTC.

The J gene is TRBJ1-5, the V gene TRBV7-8; TRBD1 matches 8 bases. The CDR3 spans 14 residues. Germline V gene lookup returns CDR1 SGHVS and CDR2 FQNEAQ. The trim removed 2 bases at V and 6 bases at J, leaving 3 bases unmatched. The CDR3 loop is CASSLPGGRQPQHF. In DNA form, the CDR3 reads TGTGCCAGCAGCTTACCAGGGGGCCGTCAGCCCCAGCATTTT.